This TCR beta chain was obtained from a study of CD8 T cells in Susac syndrome. Random hexamers primed reverse transcription of 0.5 to 1 ug RNA. TCRdb used MiXCR to reprocess the immunoSEQ multiplex PCR reads, holding one entry per CDR3 protein. The sample carries about 200,000 distinct CDR3 sequences, approximately 96% recorded once. Germline-derived CDR1 and CDR2 are SGHNT and YYREEE (reference sequence). Deletions cut 1 base from V and 0 bases from J, with 9 bases between. CDR3 length: 15 residues. This TCR came from a human donor with multiple sclerosis. Input material: CD4+ T cells from PBMCs. The chain links TRBV5-4 to TRBJ2-3; D gene uncertain. CDR3 protein: CASSLKKTSTDTQYF. CDR3 DNA sequence: TGTGCCAGCAGCTTGAAAAAGACTAGCACAGATACGCAGTATTTT.